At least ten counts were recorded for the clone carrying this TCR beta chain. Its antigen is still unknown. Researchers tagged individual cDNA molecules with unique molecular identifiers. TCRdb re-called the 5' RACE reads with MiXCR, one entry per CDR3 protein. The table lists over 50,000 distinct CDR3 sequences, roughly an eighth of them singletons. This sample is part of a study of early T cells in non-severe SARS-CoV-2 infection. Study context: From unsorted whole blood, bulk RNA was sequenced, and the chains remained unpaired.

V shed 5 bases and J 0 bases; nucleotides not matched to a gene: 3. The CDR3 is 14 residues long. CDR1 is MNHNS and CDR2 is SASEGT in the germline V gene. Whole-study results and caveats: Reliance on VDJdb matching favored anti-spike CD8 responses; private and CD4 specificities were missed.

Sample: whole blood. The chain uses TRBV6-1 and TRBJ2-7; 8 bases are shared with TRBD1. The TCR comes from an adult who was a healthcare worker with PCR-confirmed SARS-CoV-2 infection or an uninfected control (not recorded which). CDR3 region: CASSRTGSSYEQYF. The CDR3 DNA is TGTGCCAGCAGTAGGACAGGGAGCTCCTACGAGCAGTACTTC.